Given below is one T cell receptor (beta chain) in context. Its antigen is undetermined. This entry comes from a study of cytomegalovirus exposure and HLA in healthy donors. At the level of the study: Prior work identified 95 million to 120 million unique TCR beta sequences in about 179 million T cells. Whole-study results and caveats: The study put roughly 160 TCR beta chains on its list as cytomegalovirus-associated. The majority of CMV-associated TCR beta chains were reported as apparently HLA-restricted in a later analysis. The likely origin of a cluster of highly shared sequence variants was a sequencing artifact.

The CDR3 is made up of 20 amino acids. V lost 0 bases and J 0 bases, leaving 18 bases between the germline ends. The germline V gene encodes CDR1 LGHNA and CDR2 YSLEER. Primers: 60 Vbeta forward and 13 Jbeta reverse. Using immunoSEQ multiplex PCR, the repertoire was profiled, and TCRdb retains in-frame clones only, with some absent. This specimen shows around 100,000 clones; the ten leading clones hold less than 4.5%. This clonotype was obtained from a middle-aged man in good health and CMV-seronegative. This chain uses TRBV4-3 with TRBJ2-6; maybe TRBD2 (7 bases). The sequencing input was PBMCs. CDR3 DNA sequence: TGCGCCAGCAGCCAAGATAGTTGGCTAGCGGACAGCTCTGGGGCCAACGTCCTGACTTTC. Translating it yields CASSQDSWLADSSGANVLTF.